These 3 T cell receptor beta chains were all obtained from the same sample, sequenced in a study of PD-1 blockade in classical Hodgkin lymphoma. Time point noted: cycle 4 day 1 (C4D1), after 6 weeks of nivolumab. Patients all relapsed after autologous stem cell transplantation, and there was variation in brentuximab vedotin exposure. Magnetic negative selection was used to purify CD4+ T cells from thawed PBMCs. This table comes from immunoSEQ multiplex PCR, and its TCRdb copy is limited to in-frame clones, with some not included. The sample lists just under 6,500 clones, 86% occurring once. Source: CD4+ T cells from blood, taken before the fourth cycle of nivolumab. These receptors all stem from a human donor with classical Hodgkin lymphoma.

The rearrangement links TRBV5-6 to TRBJ1-2, with D unclear. This CDR3 contains 14 residues. With 4 bases removed from V and 3 bases from J, the gap between germline ends came to 13 bases. The germline CDR1 and CDR2 sequences are SGHDT and YYEEEE. Here the CDR3 reads CASSGWVRDYGYTF. CDR3 nucleotides: TGTGCCAGCAGCGGCTGGGTGAGAGACTATGGCTACACCTTC.

This clone was observed a few times. The genes are TRBV19 and TRBJ1-5; D is unclear. CDR3 length: 13 residues. The V gene's germline CDR1 is LNHDA and CDR2 SQIVND (reference sequence). The germline V and J ends were trimmed by 6 bases and 5 bases, with 11 bases remaining between them. The DNA for the CDR3 is TGTGCCAGTAGCCAGGTGAGCGATCAGCCCCAGCATTTT. Translated: CASSQVSDQPQHF.

The chain couples TRBV7-9 to TRBJ2-3, with no clear D. Germline V lookup: CDR1 SEHNR, CDR2 FQNEAQ (reference sequence). Trimming removed 5 bases at V and 6 bases at J, with 15 bases between. This CDR3 comprises 14 residues. This CDR3 is CASSLGPAADTQYF. The CDR3 DNA reads TGTGCCAGCAGCCTAGGGCCGGCGGCCGATACGCAGTATTTT.